Listed here are 30 T cell receptor beta chains from one sample, sequenced in a study of blood T cell repertoires in COVID-19. Only in-frame clones appear in the TCRdb table, and some are missing; sequencing was by immunoSEQ multiplex PCR. This table holds around 250,000 clones, around 90% found once. The sequencing sample was made of PBMCs or T cells enriched from blood (not recorded which). Source of these receptors: a woman aged 45 to 65 who had recovered from COVID-19.

The chain joins TRBV4-1 to TRBJ2-3; perhaps TRBD1 as D (5 bases). V lost 1 base, J lost 2 bases, and 10 bases lay in between. Germline lookup yields CDR1 MGHRA and CDR2 YSYEKL. The CDR3 has 15 amino acids. The CDR3 loop is CASSQVGRDTDTQYF. CDR3 bases: TGCGCCAGCAGCCAAGTGGGCAGGGACACAGATACGCAGTATTTT.

The gene calls are TRBV28 and TRBJ2-3; 13 nucleotides align to TRBD2. CDR1 is MDHEN and CDR2 is SYDVKM in the germline V gene. The CDR3 sequence is 20 residues long. Trimming at V came to 2 bases and at J to 1 base, leaving 12 bases not matched to a gene. The CDR3 region has the DNA TGTGCCAGCAGTTTACCCGGACTAGCGGGAGTAGTGAAGGGCACAGATACGCAGTATTTT. This sequence encodes CASSLPGLAGVVKGTDTQYF.

This chain uses TRBV7-8 with TRBJ1-1; TRBD1 agrees at 7 bases. The ends lost 4 bases at V and 2 bases at J; junction bases unmatched: 13. This CDR3 is built from 17 residues. CDR1 is SGHVS and CDR2 is FQNEAQ in the germline V gene. Here the CDR3 reads CASSSRAEDRINTEAFF. CDR3 in DNA: TGTGCCAGCAGCTCTAGAGCCGAGGACAGGATAAACACTGAAGCTTTCTTT.

The CDR3 protein is CASSSSPGTGAEKLFF. Here the CDR3 DNA reads TGTGCCAGCAGCTCCAGTCCCGGGACAGGGGCCGAAAAACTGTTTTTT. The V and J genes are TRBV9 and TRBJ1-4, with TRBD1 matching 10 bases. The CDR3 consists of 16 residues. The J segment lost 8 bases and the V segment lost 4 bases, leaving 11 bases of the junction unmatched. Germline-derived CDR1 and CDR2 are SGDLS and YYNGEE.

The chain employs TRBV29-1 and TRBJ2-7, with 7 nucleotides matching TRBD1. The length of the CDR3 is 12 residues. V was clipped by 4 bases and J by 0 bases; unmatched bases: 0. The V gene's germline CDR1 is SQVTM and CDR2 ANQGSEA. The CDR3: CSVGQGSYEQYF. The CDR3 DNA follows: TGCAGCGTTGGACAGGGCTCCTACGAGCAGTACTTC.

J is TRBJ2-2 and V is TRBV27; 9 bases are a match to TRBD1. The ends lost 6 bases at V and 3 bases at J; junction bases unmatched: 14. Germline loops: CDR1 MNHEY, CDR2 SMNVEV (reference sequence). CDR3 size: 18 residues. The chain's CDR3 is CASRPLILGQGDTGELFF. DNA of the CDR3: TGTGCCAGCAGACCCCTCATATTGGGACAGGGCGACACCGGGGAGCTGTTTTTT.

A few counts support this clone. The chain uses TRBV24-1 and TRBJ1-2; 12 nucleotides agree with TRBD1. Losses at the gene ends were 7 bases for V and 4 bases for J; bases not matched to a gene: 15. This CDR3 has 18 amino acids. CDR1 KGHDR and CDR2 SFDVKD come from the germline V gene. CDR3 sequence reads: CATSDGTGGIGGRYGYTF. The CDR3 DNA reads TGTGCCACCAGCGATGGGACAGGGGGCATAGGGGGACGCTATGGCTACACCTTC.

A word on this clone: Additional DNA sequences in this sample encode the identical CDR3. The rearrangement uses TRBV27 and TRBJ1-1, with a tentative D call TRBD1 (5 bases). The CDR3 is made up of 14 amino acids. Deletions cut 2 bases from V and 0 bases from J, with 7 bases between. Germline V gene lookup returns CDR1 MNHEY and CDR2 SMNVEV (reference sequence). CDR3 protein: CASSLRGMNTEAFF. The CDR3, as DNA: TGTGCCAGCAGTTTAAGGGGAATGAACACTGAAGCTTTCTTT.

This chain links TRBV7-8 with TRBJ1-3; D gene ambiguous. V lost 2 bases and J lost 1, with 9 bases in between. In germline, CDR1 is SGHVS, CDR2 FQNEAQ. The CDR3 covers 15 residues. The chain's CDR3 is CASSLLALSGNTIYF. The CDR3 DNA is TGTGCCAGCAGCTTATTAGCCCTGTCTGGAAACACCATATATTTT.

The chain employs TRBV6-5 and TRBJ1-2, with TRBD1 identical over 8 bases. The CDR3 sequence is 14 residues long. Trimming at V came to 6 bases and at J to 4 bases, leaving 7 bases not matched to a gene. CDR1 is MNHEY, CDR2 SVGAGI, per germline. The CDR3 coding sequence is TGTGCCAGCAGCCTACAGGGGGGAGGCTATGGCTACACCTTC. Translated, it gives CASSLQGGGYGYTF.

This rearrangement joins TRBV7-9 to TRBJ2-3, with D tentatively TRBD2 (5 bases). Trimming pared 5 bases from V and 13 bases from J, leaving 13 bases between. The CDR3 loop spans 11 amino acids. In germline, CDR1 is SEHNR, CDR2 FQNEAQ (reference sequence). The CDR3 nucleotides read TGTGCCAGCAGCCGGATGACGGAGGAGTATTTT. It encodes CASSRMTEEYF.

This clone was seen only once. The V and J genes are TRBV10-1 and TRBJ1-3; 7 bases map to TRBD1. The length of the CDR3 is 13 residues. Germline values: CDR1 WNHNN, CDR2 SYGVQD (reference sequence). J gave up 4 bases and V 8 bases, and 5 bases lay outside the gene matches. CDR3 nucleotides: TGCGCCAGCGCCGGGACAGTCGGAAACACCATATATTTT. It specifies CASAGTVGNTIYF.

The V gene is TRBV28, the J gene TRBJ1-2; the D gene is possibly TRBD1 (6 bases). Germline assignment: CDR1 MDHEN and CDR2 SYDVKM. The CDR3 runs to 14 residues. V shed 2 bases and J shed 7 bases, with 14 bases lying between them. The CDR3 loop reads CASSLPQGSFGYTF. The CDR3 nucleotides are TGTGCCAGCAGTTTACCCCAGGGGAGTTTTGGCTACACCTTC.

The chain links TRBV28 to TRBJ1-2; the match to TRBD1 covers 7 bases. Germline loops: CDR1 MDHEN, CDR2 SYDVKM. V gave up 7 bases and J gave up 8 bases; unmatched junction bases: 16. This CDR3 has 15 amino acids. DNA for the CDR3: TGTGCCAGCACTTATTTGTTAGGGGGCTTTTACGGCTACACCTTC. The encoded protein is CASTYLLGGFYGYTF.

The chain employs TRBV15 and TRBJ2-3; 8 nucleotides match TRBD2. The CDR3 runs to 18 residues. With 2 bases clipped from V and 2 bases from J, the junction kept 12 bases outside the gene matches. Per germline, CDR1 LNHNV and CDR2 YYDKDF (reference sequence). The DNA for the CDR3 is TGTGCCACCAGCAGACCCAGAGTTCTAGCGGGCCTCACAGATACGCAGTATTTT. Translating gives CATSRPRVLAGLTDTQYF.

V gene TRBV19 combines with J gene TRBJ1-2, with 8 positions matching TRBD1. Germline V gene lookup returns CDR1 LNHDA and CDR2 SQIVND (reference sequence). Unmatched junction bases numbered 11, after V lost 3 bases and J lost 8 bases. The CDR3 consists of 15 residues. The CDR3 nucleotides are TGTGCCAGTAGTATCCCGTTACAGGGGGTAGGCGGCTACACCTTC. Residues: CASSIPLQGVGGYTF.

The V call is TRBV19, the J call TRBJ2-1; 13 positions agree with TRBD2. Germline lookup yields CDR1 LNHDA and CDR2 SQIVND (reference sequence). The CDR3 consists of 14 residues. With 4 bases clipped from V and 12 bases from J, the junction kept 6 bases outside the gene matches. The CDR3 loop is CASSTQTSGRVQFF. Here the CDR3 DNA reads TGTGCCAGTAGTACACAAACTAGCGGGAGGGTGCAGTTCTTC.

This chain uses TRBV28 with TRBJ2-1, with 10 bases fitting TRBD1. Germline loops: CDR1 MDHEN, CDR2 SYDVKM. The CDR3 is 13 residues long. V was pared by 2 bases and J by 15 bases, with 7 bases of the junction left unmatched. The CDR3 loop reads CASSLRDRGGWFF. The CDR3 bases are TGTGCCAGCAGTTTACGGGACAGGGGCGGTTGGTTCTTC.

This clone came up a few times. This chain links TRBV27 with TRBJ2-1; 7 positions match TRBD2. This CDR3 contains 15 residues. After removal of 6 bases from V and 0 bases from J, the junction contained 5 bases not matched to a gene. Germline V gives CDR1 MNHEY, CDR2 SMNVEV (reference sequence). The DNA of the CDR3 is TGTGCCAGCAGACTTTCTAGCGGCTCCTACAATGAGCAGTTCTTC. Protein: CASRLSSGSYNEQFF.

The rearrangement uses TRBV7-2 and TRBJ1-4; D call uncertain. The CDR3 contains 14 residues. Trimming left V 2 bases short and J 9 bases short, with 13 bases between. Germline CDR1 is SGHTA and CDR2 is FQGNSA. CDR3 in amino acids: CASSLTNNEKKLFF. CDR3 bases: TGTGCCAGCAGCTTAACTAATAATGAGAAAAAACTGTTTTTT.

This rearrangement joins TRBV7-8 to TRBJ2-3, with 11 nucleotides matching TRBD2. With 2 bases clipped from V and 5 bases from J, the junction kept 9 bases outside the gene matches. Germline assignment: CDR1 SGHVS and CDR2 FQNEAQ. This CDR3 spans 17 amino acids. Written as DNA, the CDR3 is TGTGCCAGCAGCTTATTAAGACTAGCGGGAACAGGAGATACGCAGTATTTT. Amino acid sequence: CASSLLRLAGTGDTQYF.

The chain has TRBV18 and TRBJ2-7; no clear D gene. The CDR3 extends over 14 amino acids. Trimming removed 3 bases at V and 5 bases at J, with 14 bases between. In germline, CDR1 is KGHSH, CDR2 LQKENI. The CDR3 DNA reads TGTGCCAGCTCACCTCGAAAAGTGCCGGACGAGCAGTACTTC. It encodes CASSPRKVPDEQYF.

The V call is TRBV5-6, the J call TRBJ2-7; the match to TRBD2 covers 11 bases. Unmatched junction bases numbered 5, after V lost 4 bases and J lost 2 bases. The CDR3 runs 15 residues. Looked up from germline, CDR1 is SGHDT and CDR2 is YYEEEE. CDR3 region: CASSGGTSGPYEQYF. In DNA, the CDR3 is TGTGCCAGCAGCGGCGGGACTAGCGGTCCCTACGAGCAGTACTTC.

The V gene is TRBV7-8, the J gene TRBJ2-1; D call uncertain. This CDR3 spans 12 amino acids. CDR1 is SGHVS, CDR2 FQNEAQ, per germline. V was shortened by 4 bases and J by 2 bases, with 3 bases between the two germline ends. The CDR3 loop is CASSSTYNEQFF. The DNA for the CDR3 is TGTGCCAGCAGCTCCACCTACAATGAGCAGTTCTTC.

This sequence joins TRBV4-1 and TRBJ2-1; possible D gene TRBD2, 5 bases. The length of the CDR3 is 14 residues. The ends were cut back, 2 bases at V and 5 bases at J, with 10 bases in the middle. Germline V lookup: CDR1 MGHRA, CDR2 YSYEKL. CDR3: CASSQRTADNEQFF. CDR3 bases: TGCGCCAGCAGCCAAAGGACTGCCGACAATGAGCAGTTCTTC.

The rearrangement joins TRBV19 to TRBJ2-2; possibly TRBD1 for D (5 bases). The V and J ends lost 0 bases and 4 bases respectively, with 6 bases between them. Looked up from germline, CDR1 is LNHDA and CDR2 is SQIVND (reference sequence). This CDR3 is 14 amino acids long. The CDR3 is CASSIDQGTGELFF. The CDR3 DNA is TGTGCCAGTAGTATAGATCAGGGCACCGGGGAGCTGTTTTTT.

The chain employs TRBV12-3 or TRBV12-4 and TRBJ2-1; D is ambiguous. CDR3 length: 12 amino acids. V lost 6 bases and J lost 10, with 13 bases in between. CDR3 sequence (DNA): TGTGCCAGCAGCTCAACCCTAAACGAGCAGTTCTTC. Amino acid sequence: CASSSTLNEQFF.

This sequence joins TRBV19 and TRBJ2-1; 11 bases align to TRBD2. CDR3 length equals 17 residues. The V gene's germline CDR1 is LNHDA and CDR2 SQIVND (reference sequence). With V trimmed by 4 bases and J by 9 bases, 14 bases remained unmatched. This chain's CDR3 is CASSRGPGTSGFGEQFF. CDR3 coding DNA: TGTGCCAGTAGTAGGGGCCCCGGGACTAGCGGTTTTGGTGAGCAGTTCTTC.

This sequence joins TRBV5-1 and TRBJ1-1; a weak D match, TRBD1 (5 bases). CDR1 and CDR2 (germline): SGHRS, YFSETQ. This CDR3 comprises 15 residues. V lost 4 bases and J lost 6, with 19 bases in between. The CDR3 DNA reads as TGCGCCAGCAGCCCGGGAAGCCTAGGAGGGGCTGAAGCTTTCTTT. Its translation: CASSPGSLGGAEAFF.

The chain links TRBV3-1 (or the pseudogene TRBV3-2) to TRBJ2-7, with a tentative D call TRBD2 (6 bases). V was pared by 1 base and J by 6 bases, with 7 bases between. CDR1 and CDR2 (germline): LGHDT, YNNKEL (reference sequence). The length of the CDR3 is 12 residues. The CDR3 sequence is CASSQVGGEQYF. In DNA, the CDR3 is TGTGCCAGCAGCCAAGTGGGGGGCGAGCAGTACTTC.